This entry describes one T cell receptor beta chain. Its antigen is unidentified. Time point denoted: week 35, safety follow-up. The vaccine gave 300 ug of a 20-mer mutant IDH1 peptide subcutaneously per dose. This sample is drawn from a study of a mutant IDH1 vaccine in newly diagnosed glioma. The study, taken as a whole, reports: The study observed vaccine-induced immune responses in roughly 93% of patients.

The method was immunoSEQ multiplex PCR; TCRdb's version includes in-frame clones alone and lacks a portion of them. The table has 45,000 to 60,000 clones, 70% to 90% seen once; the top ten hold around 5.7%. The sequenced sample was PBMCs, obtained from a glioma patient whose treatment included an IDH1 peptide vaccine. This clonotype originated in a woman in her forties with glioma.

In DNA, the CDR3 is TGTGCCAGCAGCCAAGCCCGGGGGGTTGCAACTAATGAAAAACTGTTTTTT. Protein: CASSQARGVATNEKLFF. The chain carries TRBV14 and TRBJ1-4; tentatively, D is TRBD1 (5 bases). V lost 1 base to trimming and J lost 0 bases, with 12 bases between them. There are 17 residues in the CDR3. Germline V gene data show CDR1 as SGHDN and CDR2 as FVKESK.